This T cell receptor (beta chain) stems from a study of T-cell memory formation after mild COVID-19. Barcoded TCR alpha and TCR beta cDNA libraries with UMIs came from 5'RACE using constant-segment primers. One entry per CDR3 protein, called by TCRdb with MiXCR from the 5' RACE reads. The sample yields fewer than 300,000 distinct CDR3 sequences, 16% seen once. The study's findings and limits: Day 15 to 85 contractors were CD4/CD8 balanced; later expanders leaned CD4+. Whether day 37 second-wave clones are SARS-CoV-2-specific was not confirmed.

Trimming took 9 bases from V and 0 from J, leaving 17 bases between them. The CDR3 runs to 16 residues. CDR1 and CDR2 from the germline V gene are KGHDR and SFDVKD. This clonotype rates as medium-sized. The target antigen is unknown. The sequenced sample was PBMCs or a T cell subset sorted from them (not recorded which). This clonotype originated in a man aged 18-30 years who had mild COVID-19 (a few samples of this study predate the infection). Cell type and time point are not known. V is TRBV24-1 and J is TRBJ2-1, with D perhaps being TRBD1 or TRBD2 (5 bases each). In nucleotides, the CDR3 is TGTGCCACCCGGGGCCGGAATGTTAGCTCCTACAATGAGCAGTTCTTC. Translation gives CATRGRNVSSYNEQFF.